A single sample gave rise to the 2 T cell receptor beta chains below, sequenced in a study of siplizumab effects on memory and regulatory T cells (dated by TCRdb to about 2019). The library was produced with the immunoSEQ multiplex PCR assay. The clones in this table, taken by TCRdb from immuneACCESS, are in-frame only. Not every clone is retained; where verified, under half of the shortfall comes from an unresolved V gene, and the cause of the rest is unknown. Here the sample has about 27,000 clones; approximately 80% occur a single time. 24% of the sample lies in the top ten. The sequenced sample was memory CD4+ T cells sorted from blood. The meaning of the sample's cell subset or site label: unstimulated CD4+ memory T cells. These receptors came from a human donor in good health.

V and J are TRBV12-5 and TRBJ2-7; no definite D call. Trimming shortened V by 6 bases and J by 6 bases, and 9 bases separated the two germline ends. Germline V CDR1 and CDR2: LGHNT, FRNRAP. The CDR3 length is 11 residues. CDR3 amino acids: CASGWSSEQYF. Here the CDR3 DNA reads TGTGCTAGTGGCTGGTCTTCCGAGCAGTACTTC.

A word on this clone: The same CDR3 also results from other DNA sequences found in this sample. The J gene is TRBJ1-2, the V gene TRBV19, with D maybe TRBD1 (6 bases). Trimming cost V 5 bases and J 8 bases, with 15 bases left between them. The CDR3 consists of 13 residues. Per the germline V gene, CDR1 is LNHDA and CDR2 is SQIVND (reference sequence). CDR3 loop: CASSGQSIYGYTF. DNA of the CDR3: TGTGCCAGTAGTGGACAGTCCATTTACGGCTACACCTTC.